This TCR beta chain was profiled in a study of CD8+ T cells in alopecia areata. Study overall: Twice a day, 5 to 10 mg of oral tofacitinib was administered to treated patients. The tofacitinib course ran for 6 to 18 months and was followed by 6 months off drug.

Cell sorting on a FACSAria was used to separate CD4+ and CD8+ T cells from the PBMCs. Reverse transcription of extracted RNA yielded cDNA, which provided the sequencing template. The table came from immunoSEQ multiplex PCR; TCRdb's copy has only in-frame clones and leaves some out. The repertoire holds about 160,000 clones, with roughly 50% as singletons. The CDR3 sequence is 12 residues long. Germline assignment: CDR1 GTSNPN and CDR2 SVGIG (reference sequence). V was cut by 3 bases and J by 2 bases, with 8 bases left in between. This chain joins TRBV30 and TRBJ2-7; D gene ambiguous. Sequencing was performed on CD4+ T cells sorted from blood. This sequence was found in a human donor with alopecia areata. The CDR3 DNA reads TGTGCCTGGAGCAAAAGCGCCTACGAGCAGTACTTC. This codes for CAWSKSAYEQYF.